Listed below are T cell receptor beta chains from one sample, sequenced in a study of blood T cell repertoires in COVID-19. Sequenced by immunoSEQ multiplex PCR; TCRdb stores in-frame clones only, minus some. The sample holds tens of thousands of clones, approximately 83% seen once. The sample comprised peripheral blood. The receptors shown here come from a woman in her fifties or sixties with acute or convalescent COVID-19. The CDR3 runs from the conserved cysteine through the conserved F or W. A D gene is named only where the DNA matches it firmly. Some rows have no size entry. The others give once, few or many, or a class for an expanded clone.

TRBD2,TRBJ2-2,TRBV6-5,NA,TGTGCCGTAGCGGGGACGCGAAACACCGGGGAGCTGTTTTTT,CAVAGTRNTGELFF
NA,TRBJ2-1,TRBV7-2,NA,TGTGCCAGCAGCTTATTACCGATCGGGACAAAAGCCTACAATGAGCAGTTCTTC,CASSLLPIGTKAYNEQFF
NA,TRBJ1-1,TRBV19,NA,TGTGCCAGTAGTATATACGGTGACGGGGACACTGAAGCTTTCTTT,CASSIYGDGDTEAFF
TRBD1,TRBJ1-2,TRBV7-2,NA,TGTGCCAGCAGCCGCGGGACAGCCCGAGCGGAGGGCTACACCTTC,CASSRGTARAEGYTF
NA,TRBJ2-2,TRBV18,NA,TGTGCCAGCTCAAGTCAGGGGATCAACACCGGGGAGCTGTTTTTT,CASSSQGINTGELFF
NA,TRBJ1-6,TRBV30,NA,TGTGCCTGGAGTGGGCAGGGTTTACCTTCACCCCTCCACTTT,CAWSGQGLPSPLHF
TRBD1,TRBJ1-6,TRBV19,NA,TGTGCCAGTAGTATGGGACAGGGGGCGAATTCACCCCTCCACTTT,CASSMGQGANSPLHF
NA,TRBJ1-1,TRBV10-3,NA,TGTGCCATCAGTGAGGGGGCAGGTGAAGCTTTCTTT,CAISEGAGEAFF
NA,TRBJ2-7,TRBV30,NA,TGTGCCTGGAGTTTCCGTTCGGGGGTATACGAGCAGTACTTC,CAWSFRSGVYEQYF
NA,TRBJ1-6,TRBV15,NA,TGTGCCACCAGCAGAGAGCGGGGACCTATGCCTAATTCACCCCTCCACTTT,CATSRERGPMPNSPLHF
NA,TRBJ1-2,TRBV6-5,NA,TGTGCCAGCAGTTACTCGTACAGTAACCTCTATGGCTACACCTTC,CASSYSYSNLYGYTF
NA,TRBJ1-1,TRBV7-3,NA,TGTGCCAGCAGCCAGGGAATGAACACTGAAGCTTTCTTT,CASSQGMNTEAFF
TRBD1,TRBJ2-5,TRBV6-5,NA,TGTGCCAGCAGCCCACAGGGGGCGACGGGGGAGACCCAGTACTTC,CASSPQGATGETQYF
TRBD1,TRBJ2-2,TRBV2,NA,TGTGCACATGGGACAGGGGACGATTCGTTCGCGAACACCGGGGAGCTGTTTTTT,CAHGTGDDSFANTGELFF
TRBD2,TRBJ2-1,TRBV6-2/TRBV6-3,once,TGTGCCAGCAGTTGGAGCGGGGGGGGATACAATGAGCAGTTCTTC,CASSWSGGGYNEQFF
NA,TRBJ1-2,TRBV6-2/TRBV6-3,NA,TGTGCCAGCAGTTACTCGAGAAAGGGGCACTATGGCTACACCTTC,CASSYSRKGHYGYTF
TRBD1,TRBJ1-2,TRBV7-2,once,TGTGCCAGCAGCTCGGACAGGCTCTATGGCTACACCTTC,CASSSDRLYGYTF
TRBD1,TRBJ2-7,TRBV9,few,TGTGCCAGCAGCGTAGGGGGACAGGGGGCCTACGAGCAGTACTTC,CASSVGGQGAYEQYF
NA,TRBJ1-1,TRBV7-9,NA,TGTGCCAGCAGCTTGACAAGTCTGAGCACTGAAGCTTTCTTT,CASSLTSLSTEAFF
NA,TRBJ1-2,TRBV6-5,NA,TGTGCCAGCAGTCGCGGGCCCCGTAACTATGGCTACACCTTC,CASSRGPRNYGYTF
NA,TRBJ2-3,TRBV6-5,NA,TGTGCCAGCAGTCGGGATTACAGCACAGATACGCAGTATTTT,CASSRDYSTDTQYF
NA,TRBJ1-1,TRBV11-2,NA,TGTGCCAGCACCTTTCGGCAGGGATTTACTGAAGCTTTCTTT,CASTFRQGFTEAFF
TRBD2,TRBJ2-1,TRBV5-4,NA,TGTGCCAGCAGCTTTCTAGCGGGAACCTACAATGAGCAGTTCTTC,CASSFLAGTYNEQFF
TRBD1,TRBJ1-2,TRBV30,NA,TGTGCCTGGAGCTCCGGGACAGGGTTTGGCTACACCTTC,CAWSSGTGFGYTF
NA,TRBJ1-6,TRBV28,NA,TGTGCCAGCGCCCAGGCGAGGGGGACCCATGATTCACCCCTCCACTTT,CASAQARGTHDSPLHF
NA,TRBJ2-7,TRBV27,NA,TGTGCCAGCAGTAGCAGATCGACAGGCCTATCCTACGAGCAGTACTTC,CASSSRSTGLSYEQYF
TRBD1,TRBJ2-3,TRBV5-1,NA,TGCGCCAGCAGCTTTTCAACAGGGGGTACAGATACGCAGTATTTT,CASSFSTGGTDTQYF
TRBD1,TRBJ1-1,TRBV18,once,TGTGCCAGCTCACCGAGGGGGCTGAACACTGAAGCTTTCTTT,CASSPRGLNTEAFF
NA,TRBJ1-5,TRBV7-9,NA,TGTGCCACCACTGAAGGGGACAATCAGCCCCAGCATTTT,CATTEGDNQPQHF
TRBD2,TRBJ2-2,TRBV7-3,once,TGTGCCAGCAGCTTGAAGGGAGGGCCGGGTATCGGGGAGCTGTTTTTT,CASSLKGGPGIGELFF
TRBD1,TRBJ1-5,TRBV6-1,NA,TGTGCCAGCAGTGGCCCGGGACGGACAGGGAGCAATCAGCCCCAGCATTTT,CASSGPGRTGSNQPQHF
NA,TRBJ2-1,TRBV3-1/TRBV3-2,NA,TGTGCCAGCAGCCAAGAGACCAGCGTCGGTGAGCAGTTCTTC,CASSQETSVGEQFF
TRBD2,TRBJ2-1,TRBV7-3,NA,TGTGCCAGCAGTCCTAATAGGGAGGGTGAGCAGTTCTTC,CASSPNREGEQFF
TRBD1,TRBJ2-5,TRBV3-1/TRBV3-2,NA,TGTGCCAGCAGCCAAGATGAGACAGGGGACCAAGAGACCCAGTACTTC,CASSQDETGDQETQYF
TRBD1,TRBJ1-1,TRBV12-3/TRBV12-4,NA,TGTGCCAGCAGTTTGACAGGGGTTACTGAAGCTTTCTTT,CASSLTGVTEAFF
TRBD1,TRBJ2-1,TRBV19,NA,TGTGCCAGTAAAAGGGACAGGGGGTCACCAAGCTCCTACAATGAGCAGTTCTTC,CASKRDRGSPSSYNEQFF
NA,TRBJ2-1,TRBV6-5,NA,TGTGCCAGCACAGCTCCAGGGTCCTACAATGAGCAGTTCTTC,CASTAPGSYNEQFF
TRBD1,TRBJ1-6,TRBV5-1,few,TGCGCCAGCAGCTCTGGACAGGGGCAGAATTCACCCCTCCACTTT,CASSSGQGQNSPLHF
NA,TRBJ1-4,TRBV4-1,NA,TGCGCCAGCAGCCAAGGACAGGATGTCGAAAAACTGTTTTTT,CASSQGQDVEKLFF
NA,TRBJ2-5,TRBV28,NA,TGTGCCAGCAGTTTGACGGTGGGCAGGCAAGAGACCCAGTACTTC,CASSLTVGRQETQYF
NA,TRBJ1-1,TRBV10-3,NA,TGTGCCATCAAGGCGAGATGGGGAGGAACTGAAGCTTTCTTT,CAIKARWGGTEAFF
TRBD2,TRBJ2-2,TRBV11-3,once,TGTGCCAGCAGCCCTGTAGCGGGAGTGGCCGGGGAGCTGTTTTTT,CASSPVAGVAGELFF
NA,TRBJ2-1,TRBV5-1,NA,TGCGCCAGCAGCTTGATGGCGGGGGCCTCACTCAACTACAATGAGCAGTTCTTC,CASSLMAGASLNYNEQFF
NA,TRBJ2-3,TRBV6-2/TRBV6-3,NA,TGTGCCAGCAGTTACGAAAGAGGCGCAGGGCGCCGGGATACGCAGTATTTT,CASSYERGAGRRDTQYF
NA,TRBJ1-5,TRBV2,NA,TGTGCCAGCAGTCGGGGGGTCCGTGGCAATCAGCCCCAGCATTTT,CASSRGVRGNQPQHF
NA,TRBJ1-5,TRBV5-5,NA,TGTGCCAGCAGCTTGGATAACAATCAGCCCCAGCATTTT,CASSLDNNQPQHF
TRBD1,TRBJ1-6,TRBV4-1,NA,TGCGCCAGCAGCCACAGGGGACAGGATTCACCCCTCCACTTT,CASSHRGQDSPLHF
TRBD1,TRBJ2-1,TRBV5-1,NA,TGCGCCAGCAGTAGCACCCCGGGACAGGAGAACAATGAGCAGTTCTTC,CASSSTPGQENNEQFF
TRBD1,TRBJ1-4,TRBV6-4,NA,TGTGCCAGCAGTGTTGAGGGGGCGGATGAAAAACTGTTTTTT,CASSVEGADEKLFF
TRBD2,TRBJ2-5,TRBV9,NA,TGTGCCAGCAGCGCCGGGACTATCACTCAAGAGACCCAGTACTTC,CASSAGTITQETQYF
TRBD2,TRBJ2-7,TRBV10-1,NA,TGCGCCAGCAGTGACCCCAGCGGGGGGGCCTACGAGCAGTACTTC,CASSDPSGGAYEQYF
NA,TRBJ1-2,TRBV24-1,NA,TGTGCCACCAGTGATTTCGCGGCCAACTATGGCTACACCTTC,CATSDFAANYGYTF
TRBD1,TRBJ1-2,TRBV7-9,NA,TGTGCCAGCAGCCCCCTCCGCTTCTACAGGGGGGGAAACTATGGCTACACCTTC,CASSPLRFYRGGNYGYTF
NA,TRBJ1-1,TRBV4-2,NA,TGTGCCAGCAGCCAAGACCCAGCAGCGATCACTGAAGCTTTCTTT,CASSQDPAAITEAFF
NA,TRBJ2-7,TRBV30,NA,TGTGCCTGGAGTGTAGTCCCTACCTACGAGCAGTACTTC,CAWSVVPTYEQYF
TRBD1,TRBJ1-4,TRBV6-1,NA,TGTGCCAGCAGTGACCGGGGACAGTATGAAAAACTGTTTTTT,CASSDRGQYEKLFF
TRBD2,TRBJ2-1,TRBV27,NA,TGTGCCAGCAGTCCTAATTTTGAGCGGGAGGGGCAGTTCTTC,CASSPNFEREGQFF
NA,TRBJ1-1,TRBV4-2,NA,TGTGCCAGCAGCCAAGACGGAGAGGGAAAGGGAAACACTGAAGCTTTCTTT,CASSQDGEGKGNTEAFF
NA,TRBJ2-7,TRBV3-1/TRBV3-2,NA,TGTGCCAGCAGCCAAGATCGGCCTGCAACTCGGGGCGAGCAGTACTTC,CASSQDRPATRGEQYF